The rows below give T cell receptor beta chains drawn from one sample of a study of blood T cell repertoires in COVID-19. Assay: immunoSEQ multiplex PCR; the TCRdb copy retains only in-frame clones and omits some. The table includes about 80,000 clones, over 80% detected once. The sample comprised peripheral blood. The receptors shown here come from a human donor in a cohort sampled during active COVID-19. CDR3s include the opening cysteine and the closing phenylalanine or tryptophan. Fields, in order: D gene, V gene, clone size, J gene, CDR3 DNA, CDR3 protein. A D gene is named only where the DNA matches it firmly. Size tells how often a clone was seen (once, few, many) or the class of an expanded clone, and some rows leave it out.

>TRBD1|TRBV10-2|few|TRBJ1-3
TGCGCCAGCAGTTGGGGACAGGGGGCTGCTGGAAACACCATATATTTT
CASSWGQGAAGNTIYF
>.|TRBV11-1|.|TRBJ1-6
TGTGCCAGCAGCTTAGGAGGGAATTCACCCCTCCACTTT
CASSLGGNSPLHF
>TRBD2|TRBV18|.|TRBJ2-2
TGTGCCAGCTCACCACCGAGCGGGGTGAACACCGGGGAGCTGTTTTTT
CASSPPSGVNTGELFF
>.|TRBV12-3/TRBV12-4|.|TRBJ1-1
TGTGCCGAAAGGGGGGGTATGAACACTGAAGCTTTCTTT
CAERGGMNTEAFF
>TRBD1|TRBV9|.|TRBJ1-4
TGTGCCAGCAGCGTAGTTCCCCTCGGGACAGGGGGTCAGGGAAAACTGTTTTTT
CASSVVPLGTGGQGKLFF
>TRBD2|TRBV5-1|once|TRBJ2-3
TGCGCCAGCAGCTTGGGGACTAGCGGGGGGCTCACAGATACGCAGTATTTT
CASSLGTSGGLTDTQYF
>.|TRBV28|.|TRBJ1-2
TGTGCCAGCAGTAATCGTGTAGGGGACTCCTATGGCTACACCTTC
CASSNRVGDSYGYTF
>.|TRBV21-1|.|TRBJ2-2
TGTGCCAGCAGCAAAGGACGGGACAGGGGGCAGGACACCGGGGAGCTGTTTTTT
CASSKGRDRGQDTGELFF
>TRBD1|TRBV18|.|TRBJ1-3
TGTGCCAGCTCACCGGAATTACCGGGACAGAGCTCTGGAAACACCATATATTTT
CASSPELPGQSSGNTIYF
>.|TRBV7-9|.|TRBJ2-7
TGTGCCAGCAGCTTAACAGGCACCTACGAGCAGTACTTC
CASSLTGTYEQYF
>TRBD2|TRBV7-2|.|TRBJ2-1
TGTGCCAGCAGCGCGGGGGACCGCACCTACAATGAGCAGTTCTTC
CASSAGDRTYNEQFF
>TRBD1|TRBV2|few|TRBJ1-1
TGTGCCGATAGGGGGCAGGGCGGCACTGAAGCTTTCTTT
CADRGQGGTEAFF
>.|TRBV30|.|TRBJ1-5
TGTGCCTGGAGCCTATCGACAGTTAGCAATCAGCCCCAGCATTTT
CAWSLSTVSNQPQHF
>TRBD2|TRBV7-3|.|TRBJ2-2
TGTGCCAGCAGCCCGGGGGGATCCGGGGAGCTGTTTTTT
CASSPGGSGELFF
>.|TRBV15|.|TRBJ1-4
TGTGCCACCAGCAGCCCGGGACTCCTTGAAAAACTGTTTTTT
CATSSPGLLEKLFF
>.|TRBV5-8|once|TRBJ2-3
TGTGCCAGCAGCAGCCGGACAGTCTTAGATACGCAGTATTTT
CASSSRTVLDTQYF
>.|TRBV5-1|.|TRBJ1-3
TGCGCCAGCAGCTTGCAAGGAGAAAACACCATATATTTT
CASSLQGENTIYF
>.|TRBV9|.|TRBJ2-1
TGTGCCAGCAGCGTAGACCCCCTCCAGGGGAGCTCCTACAATGAGCAGTTCTTC
CASSVDPLQGSSYNEQFF
>.|TRBV28|.|TRBJ1-3
TGTGCCAGCAGTTTTCCCCCCCAGGGAGGGGGAAACACCATATATTTT
CASSFPPQGGGNTIYF
>.|TRBV5-5|.|TRBJ1-4
TGTGCCAGCAGCTTGTCAGGGCGGACTAATGAAAAACTGTTTTTT
CASSLSGRTNEKLFF
>.|TRBV5-1|.|TRBJ2-1
TGCGCCAGCAGCTTGGTCGCAGGGAACGATGAGCAGTTCTTC
CASSLVAGNDEQFF